This T cell receptor (beta chain) was found in a study of spatial heterogeneity in lung cancer. Study-level results: Tracking of tumor mutation counts was seen in expanded intratumoral alpha and beta TCR counts.

Time point: sample taken at primary tumor resection. TCRdb processed the 5' RACE reads anew with MiXCR; each CDR3 protein has one entry. The sample has about 9,600 distinct CDR3 sequences, 5% to 6.5% seen once. There are many counts of this clonotype. The antigen remains unidentified. Germline-derived CDR1 and CDR2 are DFQATT and SNEGSKA (reference sequence). V shed 6 bases and J shed 8 bases, with 16 bases lying between them. CDR3 length equals 12 residues. V usage is TRBV20-1 and J usage is TRBJ2-5; no firm D call. This receptor was taken from a male donor with early-stage non-small cell lung cancer. Sequenced here: lung tumor tissue, sampled at surgery. Written as DNA, the CDR3 is TGCAGTGCAACCTACGGGCCGGTAACCCAGTACTTC. It yields the protein CSATYGPVTQYF.